These 6 T cell receptor beta chains were sequenced from one sample in a study of T cells expressing NK-cell markers. TCRdb reprocessed the 5' RACE reads and keeps a single row for each CDR3 protein, giving no DNA. In total, the table holds 300,000 or so distinct CDR3 sequences. Sequences were obtained from blood T cells: a sorted CD56 or NKG2C T cell subset, CD4+ or CD8+ T cells, or bulk PBMC T cells (not recorded which). These receptors originate from a woman between 18 and 69 years old in good health.

The chain couples TRBV18 to TRBJ2-7; checking the TCRdb D call of TRBD2 is not possible without DNA. CDR3 size: 15 residues. The germline V gene encodes CDR1 KGHSH and CDR2 LQKENI. The CDR3: CASSPTSSWSYEQYF.

The chain is built from TRBV6-1 and TRBJ2-5; no DNA is available, so the TRBD2 call from TCRdb remains unchecked. The CDR3 runs to 15 residues. The germline V gene has CDR1 MNHNS and CDR2 SASEGT. This CDR3 reads CASSRLAGGGETQYF.

This chain joins TRBV19 and TRBJ2-1. CDR3 length: 15 amino acids. Germline values: CDR1 LNHDA, CDR2 SQIVND (reference sequence). The CDR3 sequence is CASRLDPNSYNEQFF.

This rearrangement joins TRBV25-1 to TRBJ2-1; TCRdb reports TRBD1, a call that lacks DNA to check it against. CDR1 is MGHDK, CDR2 SYGVNS, per germline. This CDR3 is built from 13 residues. CDR3 residues: CASSLGGRDKQFF.

The V and J genes are TRBV20-1 and TRBJ1-6. The germline CDR1 and CDR2 sequences are DFQATT and SNEGSKA (reference sequence). The CDR3 extends over 16 amino acids. CDR3 loop: CSAVGRMGLYNSPLHF.

The chain couples TRBV3-1 to TRBJ2-5; TCRdb returns TRBD1, unconfirmable since there is no DNA. Germline CDR1 and CDR2: LGHDT and YNNKEL (reference sequence). The CDR3 has 15 amino acids. The CDR3 region is CASSPTWGTQETQYF.